This TCR beta chain was profiled in a study of cytomegalovirus exposure and HLA in healthy donors. General study points: There was a cluster of highly shared sequence variants that was likely a sequencing artifact. TCR association rates varied by HLA locus in a later analysis, with DRB1 highest and HLA-C lowest. The Asian-associated ancestry cluster reportedly had fewer N-insertions than the roughly 670-donor mean in a later analysis.

With V trimmed by 6 bases and J by 1 base, 3 bases remained unmatched. The germline V gene encodes CDR1 MDHEN and CDR2 SYDVKM. This CDR3 is built from 14 residues. Concerning this clone itself: The antigen is undetermined.

Samples came from healthy bone marrow donors. With 60 Vbeta and 13 Jbeta primers, the PCR was carried out. The repertoire was sequenced with immunoSEQ multiplex PCR; TCRdb's copy has only in-frame clones and lacks some. The table has around 140,000 clones, about 80% seen once. The V call is TRBV28, the J call TRBJ2-5; 9 positions agree with TRBD1. This receptor was identified in a woman aged 40 to 49 in good health and CMV-seronegative. The source material was PBMCs. DNA of the CDR3: TGTGCCAGCAGGTGGGACAGGGTCCAAGAGACCCAGTACTTC. Protein sequence: CASRWDRVQETQYF. The full variable domain, its missing parts supplied by reference TRBV28 and TRBJ2-5, is DVKVTQSSRYLVKRTGEKVFLECVQDMDHENMFWYRQDPGLGLRLIYFSYDVKMKEKGDIPEGYSVSREKKERFSLILESASTNQTSMYLCASRWDRVQETQYFGPGTRLLVL.